The text below deals with one T cell receptor (beta chain). The data are from a study of T cell changes during pregnancy in multiple sclerosis. Generated by immunoSEQ multiplex PCR, the TCRdb table keeps only in-frame clones and is missing some. The sample records 69,000 or so clones, approximately 91% being singletons. The sequence was obtained from a female donor with multiple sclerosis, enrolled in a pregnancy study. Sequencing used peripheral blood, obtained in the third trimester of pregnancy.

DNA of the CDR3: TGCGCCAGCAGCTGCTCACCCGGGACAGGGGGCGTCAATCAGCCCCAGCATTTT. Its translation is CASSCSPGTGGVNQPQHF. The V and J genes are TRBV10-1 and TRBJ1-5; 12 nucleotides align to TRBD1. The CDR3 is 18 amino acids. The ends lost 6 bases at V and 3 bases at J; junction bases unmatched: 12. In germline, CDR1 is WNHNN, CDR2 SYGVQD (reference sequence).